Presented here are 19 T cell receptor beta chains from one specimen sequenced in a study of blood T cell repertoires in COVID-19. Sequencing used immunoSEQ multiplex PCR; TCRdb keeps in-frame clones, though not all of them. In the table there are about 140,000 clones, around 86% of which are singletons. What was sequenced was peripheral blood. These TCRs come from a woman at least 80 years old with acute or convalescent COVID-19.

The chain couples TRBV3-1 (or the pseudogene TRBV3-2) to TRBJ2-7, with D possibly TRBD2 on 6 matching bases. The V gene lost 5 bases and the J gene lost 7 bases, with 9 bases spanning the gap. The length of the CDR3 is 11 residues. Germline V CDR1 and CDR2: LGHDT, YNNKEL (reference sequence). DNA of the CDR3: TGTGCCAGCAGCTCTGGGGGGGAGCAGTACTTC. This encodes CASSSGGEQYF.

The genes are TRBV10-3 and TRBJ1-3; D might be TRBD1 (6 bases). The CDR3 length is 14 residues. Deletions cut 9 bases from V and 0 bases from J, with 12 bases between. The germline gives CDR1 ENHRY, CDR2 SYGVKD. CDR3 protein: CAMTTGSSGNTIYF. Written as DNA, the CDR3 is TGTGCCATGACTACAGGGAGCTCTGGAAACACCATATATTTT.

The chain carries TRBV2 and TRBJ1-1; D gene ambiguous. Germline CDR1 is SNHLY and CDR2 is FYNNEI. The CDR3 spans 13 residues. The germline V and J ends were trimmed by 8 bases and 4 bases, with 14 bases remaining between them. CDR3 sequence: CASLRLRRTEAFF. As DNA, the CDR3 is TGTGCCAGCCTTAGGCTCAGGCGCACTGAAGCTTTCTTT.

The chain recombines TRBV6-4 with TRBJ1-2; tentative D call: TRBD1 (5 bases). Trimming pared 0 bases from V and 6 bases from J, leaving 14 bases between. This CDR3 region has 15 residues. Per the germline V gene, CDR1 is MRHNA and CDR2 is SNTAGT. The CDR3 sequence: CASSDSSQGVNGYTF. Written as DNA, the CDR3 is TGTGCCAGCAGTGACTCATCCCAGGGTGTTAATGGCTACACCTTC.

The V gene is TRBV28, the J gene TRBJ2-7; 12 bases are a match to TRBD1. The CDR3 runs to 15 residues. J gave up 7 bases and V 7 bases, and 11 bases lay outside the gene matches. Germline V gene data show CDR1 as MDHEN and CDR2 as SYDVKM. The CDR3 DNA reads as TGTGCCAGCACCTCGGCGGGACAGGGGGCTGGAGAGCAGTACTTC. Translated: CASTSAGQGAGEQYF.

The V and J genes are TRBV9 and TRBJ2-3; D possibly corresponds to TRBD2 (7 bases). The V end lost 2 bases, the J end lost 0 bases, and 16 bases lay between the germline ends. The CDR3 contains 17 residues. The V gene's germline CDR1 is SGDLS and CDR2 YYNGEE. This chain's CDR3 is CASSVLSGGASTDTQYF. CDR3 DNA sequence: TGTGCCAGCAGCGTGCTGTCGGGGGGCGCTAGCACAGATACGCAGTATTTT.

The chain is built from TRBV4-1 and TRBJ2-3, with unresolved D. The CDR3 loop spans 15 amino acids. From germline, CDR1 is MGHRA and CDR2 YSYEKL. Trimming took off 3 bases at V and 4 bases at J, with 14 bases between the two ends. The CDR3 DNA reads as TGCGCCAGCAGCCATCCCCCCCTAGGCGCAGATACGCAGTATTTT. As protein: CASSHPPLGADTQYF.

V usage is TRBV11-1 and J usage is TRBJ2-2, with TRBD1 as a possible D gene (5 bases). Trimming stripped 5 bases from V and 5 bases from J, with 12 bases between. The CDR3 covers 14 residues. CDR1 is SGHAT, CDR2 FQDESV, per germline (reference sequence). The CDR3 reads CASSRNYRTGELFF. CDR3 coding DNA: TGTGCCAGCAGCCGAAATTACAGGACCGGGGAGCTGTTTTTT.

CDR3 nucleotide sequence: TGTGCCAGCAGCCCTGCGACAGGTGATAGGGGCAATCAGCCCCAGCATTTT. Its protein is CASSPATGDRGNQPQHF. The chain is built from TRBV7-2 and TRBJ1-5, with a weak D call TRBD1 (6 bases). Germline lookup yields CDR1 SGHTA and CDR2 FQGNSA. Trimming took off 5 bases at V and 2 bases at J, with 19 bases between the two ends. CDR3 size: 17 residues.

This clone was seen more than once but under ten times. This chain links TRBV4-1 with TRBJ2-1; 10 bases are a match to TRBD1. The CDR3 is 17 amino acids. The trim removed 4 bases at V and 8 bases at J, leaving 14 bases unmatched. The germline gives CDR1 MGHRA, CDR2 YSYEKL. As DNA, the CDR3 is TGCGCCAGCAGCCGGCAACATACCGGGACAGGGGTCGATGAGCAGTTCTTC. Translating gives CASSRQHTGTGVDEQFF.

This chain links TRBV11-2 with TRBJ2-2; D remains unclear. V dropped 2 bases and J dropped 6 bases, with 10 bases sitting between them. Germline CDR1 is SGHAT and CDR2 is FQNNGV. The length of the CDR3 is 14 residues. CDR3 nucleotides: TGTGCCAGCAGCTTAATCGTAGGAGCCGGGGAGCTGTTTTTT. The encoded protein is CASSLIVGAGELFF. The variable domain in full, completed from reference TRBV11-2 and TRBJ2-2, reads EAGVAQSPRYKIIEKRQSVAFWCNPISGHATLYWYQQILGQGPKLLIQFQNNGVVDDSQLPKDRFSAERLKGVDSTLKIQPAKLEDSAVYLCASSLIVGAGELFFGEGSRLTVL.

This clone was seen more than once but under ten times. The chain recombines TRBV6-6 with TRBJ1-5, with D tentatively TRBD1 (5 bases). V dropped 5 bases and J dropped 6 bases, with 17 bases sitting between them. The CDR3 has 15 residues. Germline V CDR1 and CDR2: MNHNY, SVGAGI (reference sequence). Written as DNA, the CDR3 is TGTGCCAGCAGTCCCCAGGGCCCCCAGGGTCAGCCCCAGCATTTT. This gives the protein CASSPQGPQGQPQHF.

This clone was seen just once. The chain carries TRBV5-6 and TRBJ2-3; the D gene is possibly TRBD2 (5 bases). CDR1 SGHDT and CDR2 YYEEEE come from the germline V gene. The CDR3 runs 14 residues. V lost 2 bases and J 0 bases, leaving 7 bases between the germline ends. CDR3 amino acids: CASSLGLSTDTQYF. The CDR3 nucleotides read TGTGCCAGCAGCTTAGGACTGAGCACAGATACGCAGTATTTT.

The rearrangement links TRBV5-1 to TRBJ2-1, with D tentatively TRBD2 (5 bases). This CDR3 has 13 residues. The ends were cut back, 2 bases at V and 4 bases at J, with 7 bases in the middle. Germline CDR1 and CDR2: SGHRS and YFSETQ. The DNA of the CDR3 is TGCGCCAGCAGCTTCACTAGATACAATGAGCAGTTCTTC. Translation: CASSFTRYNEQFF. Full variable domain (rest looked up from reference TRBV5-1 and TRBJ2-1): KAGVTQTPRYLIKTRGQQVTLSCSPISGHRSVSWYQQTPGQGLQFLFEYFSETQRNKGNFPGRFSGRQFSNSRSEMNVSTLELGDSALYLCASSFTRYNEQFFGPGTRLTVL.

This clone was detected only a few times. The chain links TRBV25-1 to TRBJ1-2, with TRBD1 matching 11 bases. Germline assignment: CDR1 MGHDK and CDR2 SYGVNS. V dropped 7 bases and J dropped 4; count of bases not matched to a gene: 5. The CDR3 loop spans 14 amino acids. The CDR3 coding sequence is TGTGCCAGCACACGGACAGGGGGCTTCTATGGCTACACCTTC. Translating it yields CASTRTGGFYGYTF.

The chain employs TRBV28 and TRBJ1-4; D unclear. Germline CDR1 is MDHEN and CDR2 is SYDVKM. Trimming shortened V by 3 bases and J by 7 bases, and 6 bases separated the two germline ends. The CDR3 spans 12 residues. CDR3 residues: CASSFISEKLFF. As DNA, the CDR3 is TGTGCCAGCAGTTTCATCAGTGAAAAACTGTTTTTT.

This clone was detected only a few times. This chain connects TRBV4-2 to TRBJ1-2; tentative D call: TRBD1 (6 bases). V dropped 4 bases and J dropped 2 bases, with 11 bases sitting between them. The CDR3 is 14 residues long. From germline, CDR1 is LGHNA and CDR2 YNFKEQ. This CDR3 reads CASSRIDRNYGYTF. CDR3 nucleotides: TGTGCCAGCAGCCGGATAGACAGGAACTATGGCTACACCTTC.

V gene TRBV28 combines with J gene TRBJ1-2; TRBD1 agrees at 8 bases. Germline CDR1 is MDHEN and CDR2 is SYDVKM. The CDR3 sequence is 13 residues long. J was trimmed by 8 bases and V by 3 bases; bases with no gene match: 5. In DNA form, the CDR3 reads TGTGCCAGCAGTTTTAGTCAGGGGGCCGGCTACACCTTC. It encodes CASSFSQGAGYTF.

This clone was seen once. V is TRBV10-3 and J is TRBJ2-7; the D gene is possibly TRBD2 (6 bases). V lost 6 bases and J 3 bases, leaving 15 bases between the germline ends. Germline loops: CDR1 ENHRY, CDR2 SYGVKD. The CDR3 loop spans 14 amino acids. In DNA, the CDR3 is TGTGCCATCAGGGCGACTAGAGGATTCTACGAGCAGTACTTC. Translated: CAIRATRGFYEQYF.